A single sample gave rise to the 32 T cell receptor beta chains below, sequenced in a study of cytomegalovirus exposure and HLA in healthy donors. PCR used 60 Vbeta primers and 13 Jbeta primers. Method: immunoSEQ multiplex PCR; TCRdb's copy keeps in-frame clones and lacks some. The table has 150,000 to 200,000 clones, 72% seen once. The sequencing sample was made of PBMCs. Source of these receptors: a human donor in good health.

This clone was counted only a few times. The V and J genes are TRBV2 and TRBJ2-5; 7 positions match TRBD2. V was pared by 2 bases and J by 7 bases, with 4 bases of the junction left unmatched. Germline V lookup: CDR1 SNHLY, CDR2 FYNNEI. The CDR3 is 13 residues long. This chain's CDR3 is CASSESLAATQYF. CDR3 nucleotide sequence: TGTGCCAGCAGTGAATCCCTAGCGGCGACCCAGTACTTC.

This sequence joins TRBV27 and TRBJ1-1, with 8 bases lining up with TRBD1. V dropped 1 base and J dropped 8; count of bases not matched to a gene: 3. Germline V gene lookup returns CDR1 MNHEY and CDR2 SMNVEV (reference sequence). The CDR3 has 13 residues. The CDR3 nucleotides read TGTGCCAGCAGTTTATTGTCAGGGGGCGAAGCTTTCTTT. Its translation: CASSLLSGGEAFF.

The rearrangement uses TRBV12-5 and TRBJ1-5, with unresolved D. The CDR3 contains 13 residues. V lost 6 bases and J lost 1, with 7 bases in between. Germline V gene lookup returns CDR1 LGHNT and CDR2 FRNRAP. CDR3 sequence: CASGEQSNQPQHF. CDR3 DNA: TGTGCTAGTGGAGAACAGAGCAATCAGCCCCAGCATTTT.

The chain links TRBV9 to TRBJ2-7; D might be TRBD1 (6 bases). CDR1 is SGDLS, CDR2 YYNGEE, per germline. This CDR3 contains 13 residues. V lost 4 bases and J 1 base, leaving 9 bases between the germline ends. CDR3 amino acids: CASSPGTSYEQYF. In nucleotides, the CDR3 is TGTGCCAGCAGCCCCGGGACATCCTACGAGCAGTACTTC. The full variable domain, completed using reference TRBV9 and TRBJ2-7, is DSGVTQTPKHLITATGQRVTLRCSPRSGDLSVYWYQQSLDQGLQFLIQYYNGEERAKGNILERFSAQQFPDLHSELNLSSLELGDSALYFCASSPGTSYEQYFGPGTRLTVT.

This clone appeared once. V usage is TRBV2 and J usage is TRBJ2-1; TRBD2 matches at 9 bases. Germline V gene sequence: CDR1 SNHLY, CDR2 FYNNEI. This CDR3 has 12 residues. Trimming cost V 6 bases and J 10 bases; bases outside gene matches: 4. The CDR3 reads CASRRTSDEQFF. The DNA for the CDR3 is TGTGCCAGCAGAAGGACTAGCGACGAGCAGTTCTTC.

The chain combines TRBV9 with TRBJ2-3, with TRBD2 identical over 9 bases. V shed 1 base and J 1 base; nucleotides not matched to a gene: 4. Germline loops: CDR1 SGDLS, CDR2 YYNGEE. The CDR3 totals 16 residues. CDR3 sequence: CASSVLAGGGTDTQYF. In DNA, the CDR3 is TGTGCCAGCAGCGTACTCGCGGGGGGGGGCACAGATACGCAGTATTTT.

This clone appeared a single time. The V call is TRBV15, the J call TRBJ2-3, with 9 positions matching TRBD2. V trimming: 3 bases; J trimming: 8 bases; junction bases outside the gene matches: 15. The CDR3 contains 17 residues. Germline V gene lookup returns CDR1 LNHNV and CDR2 YYDKDF (reference sequence). The DNA of the CDR3 is TGTGCCACCAGCAGCGTCATAGGCCTAGCGGGGATAGGTACGCAGTATTTT. Its protein is CATSSVIGLAGIGTQYF.

This clone was observed once. The chain links TRBV9 to TRBJ1-3; possibly TRBD1 for D (5 bases). The germline V gene encodes CDR1 SGDLS and CDR2 YYNGEE. CDR3 length: 16 amino acids. Trimming shortened V by 3 bases and J by 0 bases, and 13 bases separated the two germline ends. The chain's CDR3 is CASSGHGGFSGNTIYF. CDR3 nucleotides: TGTGCCAGCAGCGGCCATGGGGGGTTCTCTGGAAACACCATATATTTT.

This rearrangement joins TRBV6-5 to TRBJ1-1, with 8 bases aligning to TRBD1. The length of the CDR3 is 14 residues. Trimming took 6 bases from V and 3 from J; bases not matched to a gene: 6. Germline CDR1 is MNHEY and CDR2 is SVGAGI. The CDR3 loop reads CASSPQGEDTEAFF. The CDR3 DNA sequence: TGTGCCAGCAGCCCACAGGGGGAAGACACTGAAGCTTTCTTT.

The genes are TRBV19 and TRBJ2-7; possible D gene TRBD1, 5 bases. The CDR3 is 15 residues long. V dropped 3 bases and J dropped 2 bases, with 14 bases sitting between them. CDR1 is LNHDA and CDR2 is SQIVND in the germline V gene (reference sequence). CDR3 nucleotides: TGTGCCAGTAGTATTTGGGCAGGGTCCACCTACGAGCAGTACTTC. Translated: CASSIWAGSTYEQYF.

The chain uses TRBV6-5 and TRBJ1-2; TRBD1 matches at 9 bases. V lost 2 bases to trimming and J lost 7 bases; unmatched junction nucleotides: 5. The CDR3 consists of 14 residues. Germline V gives CDR1 MNHEY, CDR2 SVGAGI. In DNA, the CDR3 is TGTGCCAGCAGTTACACGGACAGGGGAGGTGGCTACACCTTC. This encodes CASSYTDRGGGYTF.

This clone was seen only a few times. The V and J genes are TRBV7-9 and TRBJ1-2; D gene uncertain. The germline V gene encodes CDR1 SEHNR and CDR2 FQNEAQ (reference sequence). V was pared by 2 bases and J by 8 bases, with 15 bases between. The CDR3 sequence is 14 residues long. This CDR3 reads CASSLSLVGEGYTF. The CDR3 DNA sequence: TGTGCCAGCAGCTTAAGTTTGGTGGGAGAGGGCTACACCTTC.

The chain employs TRBV19 and TRBJ1-2; D not resolved. CDR1 and CDR2 from the germline V gene are LNHDA and SQIVND (reference sequence). The CDR3 is made up of 14 amino acids. The V and J ends lost 1 base and 5 bases respectively, with 11 bases between them. This CDR3 is CASSIAVRNYGYTF. The CDR3 nucleotides are TGTGCCAGTAGTATAGCGGTCAGGAATTATGGCTACACCTTC. Together with reference TRBV19 and TRBJ1-2, the CDR3 gives the full variable domain: DGGITQSPKYLFRKEGQNVTLSCEQNLNHDAMYWYRQDPGQGLRLIYYSQIVNDFQKGDIAEGYSVSREKKESFPLTVTSAQKNPTAFYLCASSIAVRNYGYTFGSGTRLTVV.

The chain joins TRBV9 to TRBJ2-1, with 7 nucleotides matching TRBD2. The V and J ends lost 0 bases and 5 bases, in that order; junction bases with no gene match: 14. Per germline, CDR1 SGDLS and CDR2 YYNGEE. This CDR3 has 18 residues. The CDR3 region is CASSVAPTIAGLNNEQFF. The CDR3 DNA follows: TGTGCCAGCAGCGTAGCCCCCACTATAGCGGGCCTCAACAATGAGCAGTTCTTC.

The chain couples TRBV9 to TRBJ1-2; possibly TRBD1 for D (6 bases). This CDR3 is 15 amino acids long. Trimming removed 1 base at V and 2 bases at J, with 12 bases between. Germline V CDR1 and CDR2: SGDLS, YYNGEE. The CDR3 DNA sequence: TGTGCCAGCAGCGTAAACCCAACAGGGAACTATGGCTACACCTTC. Its protein product is CASSVNPTGNYGYTF.

The chain joins TRBV19 to TRBJ2-3; 9 bases agree with TRBD1. J gave up 2 bases and V 6 bases, and 9 bases lay outside the gene matches. Looked up from germline, CDR1 is LNHDA and CDR2 is SQIVND (reference sequence). CDR3 size: 16 residues. This chain's CDR3 is CASSTSGTGNTDTQYF. The CDR3 DNA reads as TGTGCCAGTAGCACGTCCGGGACAGGGAACACAGATACGCAGTATTTT.

The chain uses TRBV5-5 and TRBJ1-5, with 8 bases identical to TRBD1. The germline CDR1 and CDR2 sequences are SGHKS and YYEKEE (reference sequence). V trimming: 6 bases; J trimming: 1 base; junction bases outside the gene matches: 6. This CDR3 region has 15 residues. The CDR3 loop is CASKQGVISNQPQHF. The CDR3 nucleotides read TGTGCCAGCAAACAGGGGGTGATAAGCAATCAGCCCCAGCATTTT.

The chain links TRBV7-8 to TRBJ2-3, with 8 bases that match TRBD2. Germline trimming cut 3 bases from V and 1 base from J; bases unmatched to any gene: 3. Per germline, CDR1 SGHVS and CDR2 FQNEAQ. The CDR3 length is 15 residues. The CDR3 DNA reads TGTGCCAGCAGCTTGCCAGCGGGGGGCACAGATACGCAGTATTTT. This encodes CASSLPAGGTDTQYF.

The rearrangement joins TRBV7-9 to TRBJ1-6; possibly TRBD1 for D (6 bases). Trimming shortened V by 1 base and J by 3 bases, and 10 bases separated the two germline ends. In germline, CDR1 is SEHNR, CDR2 FQNEAQ (reference sequence). The CDR3 has 16 amino acids. The CDR3 is CASSLVQGDYNSPLHF. The CDR3 DNA follows: TGTGCCAGCAGCTTAGTACAGGGCGACTATAATTCACCCCTCCACTTT.

This chain links TRBV7-9 with TRBJ1-1; the D gene is possibly TRBD1 (6 bases). V lost 1 base to trimming and J lost 11 bases, with 14 bases between them. This CDR3 is 13 amino acids long. Germline-derived CDR1 and CDR2 are SEHNR and FQNEAQ (reference sequence). CDR3 bases: TGTGCCAGCAGCTTAGATGAGGGGGGGTTGGCTTTCTTT. As protein: CASSLDEGGLAFF.

The chain recombines TRBV9 with TRBJ2-3; 8 bases match TRBD1. Germline V CDR1 and CDR2: SGDLS, YYNGEE. CDR3 length equals 14 residues. The junction had 14 bases not matched to a gene; V was cut back by 4 bases and J by 13 bases. CDR3 amino acids: CASSPHPGQEREYF. The DNA for the CDR3 is TGTGCCAGCAGCCCGCACCCGGGACAGGAGCGCGAGTATTTT.

The sample holds one count of this clone. V gene TRBV4-1 combines with J gene TRBJ2-2; TRBD2 matches 9 bases. Germline assignment: CDR1 MGHRA and CDR2 YSYEKL. Trimming took 0 bases from V and 5 from J; bases not matched to a gene: 10. The CDR3 totals 18 residues. CDR3 sequence reads: CASSQEFSGGFGTGELFF. Written as DNA, the CDR3 is TGCGCCAGCAGCCAAGAATTCAGCGGGGGGTTTGGAACCGGGGAGCTGTTTTTT.

To note about this clone: The sample holds other DNA sequences that translate to the same CDR3. The chain is built from TRBV9 and TRBJ2-7; a possible D gene is TRBD1 (6 bases). This CDR3 spans 14 amino acids. Trimming removed 0 bases at V and 2 bases at J, with 9 bases between. Germline V gives CDR1 SGDLS, CDR2 YYNGEE. CDR3 bases: TGTGCCAGCAGCGTAGGGGCAGGGGCCTACGAGCAGTACTTC. This encodes CASSVGAGAYEQYF.

This clone has just a few counts. The chain uses TRBV9 and TRBJ1-1; the D is unclear. CDR1 is SGDLS and CDR2 is YYNGEE in the germline V gene. The germline V and J ends were trimmed by 4 bases and 5 bases, with 18 bases remaining between them. This CDR3 has 15 amino acids. CDR3 sequence reads: CASSPTGSRGTEAFF. The CDR3 DNA reads TGTGCCAGCAGCCCTACCGGTAGTAGAGGGACTGAAGCTTTCTTT.

The chain combines TRBV7-3 with TRBJ2-3, with no clear D. Germline values: CDR1 SGHTA, CDR2 FQGTGA. V was shortened by 2 bases and J by 0 bases, with 3 bases between the two germline ends. There are 13 residues in the CDR3. CDR3 DNA sequence: TGTGCCAGCAGCTTACATAGCACAGATACGCAGTATTTT. This encodes CASSLHSTDTQYF.

This chain uses TRBV7-3 with TRBJ2-1, with 14 positions matching TRBD2. The V and J ends lost 5 bases and 7 bases, in that order; junction bases with no gene match: 7. CDR1 SGHTA and CDR2 FQGTGA come from the germline V gene. The CDR3 runs to 16 residues. The CDR3 region is CASSPTGLAGANEQFF. The CDR3, as DNA: TGTGCCAGCAGCCCGACGGGACTAGCGGGGGCGAATGAGCAGTTCTTC.

This chain uses TRBV29-1 with TRBJ2-3, with TRBD1 matching over 8 bases. Germline V gene lookup returns CDR1 SQVTM and CDR2 ANQGSEA. With V trimmed by 2 bases and J by 1 base, 2 bases remained unmatched. The CDR3 consists of 14 residues. The DNA of the CDR3 is TGCAGCGTTGAAAAGGGACAGGGCACAGATACGCAGTATTTT. It translates to CSVEKGQGTDTQYF.

On this clone: The sample carries other DNA sequences with the same CDR3. The chain employs TRBV4-1 and TRBJ1-5; 8 bases agree with TRBD1. Germline V gives CDR1 MGHRA, CDR2 YSYEKL. The junction had 0 bases not matched to a gene; V was cut back by 1 base and J by 4 bases. This CDR3 region has 14 residues. The DNA for the CDR3 is TGCGCCAGCAGCCAAGGACAGGGGAATCAGCCCCAGCATTTT. Residues: CASSQGQGNQPQHF.

The chain recombines TRBV15 with TRBJ1-2; D perhaps matches TRBD1 (5 bases). Trimming removed 5 bases at V and 4 bases at J, with 11 bases between. CDR1 is LNHNV, CDR2 YYDKDF, per germline (reference sequence). The CDR3 has 13 residues. CDR3 in DNA: TGTGCCACCAGCGGGGGGATTAGCTATGGCTACACCTTC. Its translation: CATSGGISYGYTF.

In this sample, this clone turned up once. This sequence joins TRBV6-1 and TRBJ2-3, with 8 bases that match TRBD1. From germline, CDR1 is MNHNS and CDR2 SASEGT. V lost 4 bases and J lost 4; bases outside the gene matches: 10. This CDR3 has 16 amino acids. The CDR3 bases are TGTGCCAGCAGTGCTCCGACAGGGGCTCTTCCAGATACGCAGTATTTT. Protein product: CASSAPTGALPDTQYF.

This chain links TRBV18 with TRBJ1-1; 7 bases line up with TRBD1. Looked up from germline, CDR1 is KGHSH and CDR2 is LQKENI. The CDR3 runs to 13 residues. The V and J ends lost 3 bases and 4 bases, in that order; junction bases with no gene match: 2. CDR3 sequence reads: CASSPQGGTEAFF. The CDR3, as DNA: TGTGCCAGCTCACCCCAGGGGGGCACTGAAGCTTTCTTT.

V usage is TRBV6-5 and J usage is TRBJ1-5; weak D call: TRBD1 (5 bases). The V gene's germline CDR1 is MNHEY and CDR2 SVGAGI. V lost 4 bases to trimming and J lost 8 bases, with 15 bases between them. CDR3 size: 14 residues. The CDR3 coding sequence is TGTGCCAGCAGTTCTGGGCAGGGAACGGAGCCCCAGCATTTT. It translates to CASSSGQGTEPQHF.